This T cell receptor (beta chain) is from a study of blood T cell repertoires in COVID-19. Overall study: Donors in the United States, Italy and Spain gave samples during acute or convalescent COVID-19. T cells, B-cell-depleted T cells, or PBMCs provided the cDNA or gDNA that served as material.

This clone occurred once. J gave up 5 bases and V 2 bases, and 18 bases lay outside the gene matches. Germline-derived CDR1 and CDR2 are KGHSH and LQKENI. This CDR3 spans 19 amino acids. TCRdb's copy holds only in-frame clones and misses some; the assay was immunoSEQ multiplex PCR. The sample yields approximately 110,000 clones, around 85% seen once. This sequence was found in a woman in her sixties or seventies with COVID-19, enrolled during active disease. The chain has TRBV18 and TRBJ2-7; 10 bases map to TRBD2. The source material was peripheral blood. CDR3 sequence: CASSPTVRSGGAFGNEQYF. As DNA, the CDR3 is TGTGCCAGCTCACCAACTGTTCGGAGCGGGGGGGCATTTGGGAACGAGCAGTACTTC.